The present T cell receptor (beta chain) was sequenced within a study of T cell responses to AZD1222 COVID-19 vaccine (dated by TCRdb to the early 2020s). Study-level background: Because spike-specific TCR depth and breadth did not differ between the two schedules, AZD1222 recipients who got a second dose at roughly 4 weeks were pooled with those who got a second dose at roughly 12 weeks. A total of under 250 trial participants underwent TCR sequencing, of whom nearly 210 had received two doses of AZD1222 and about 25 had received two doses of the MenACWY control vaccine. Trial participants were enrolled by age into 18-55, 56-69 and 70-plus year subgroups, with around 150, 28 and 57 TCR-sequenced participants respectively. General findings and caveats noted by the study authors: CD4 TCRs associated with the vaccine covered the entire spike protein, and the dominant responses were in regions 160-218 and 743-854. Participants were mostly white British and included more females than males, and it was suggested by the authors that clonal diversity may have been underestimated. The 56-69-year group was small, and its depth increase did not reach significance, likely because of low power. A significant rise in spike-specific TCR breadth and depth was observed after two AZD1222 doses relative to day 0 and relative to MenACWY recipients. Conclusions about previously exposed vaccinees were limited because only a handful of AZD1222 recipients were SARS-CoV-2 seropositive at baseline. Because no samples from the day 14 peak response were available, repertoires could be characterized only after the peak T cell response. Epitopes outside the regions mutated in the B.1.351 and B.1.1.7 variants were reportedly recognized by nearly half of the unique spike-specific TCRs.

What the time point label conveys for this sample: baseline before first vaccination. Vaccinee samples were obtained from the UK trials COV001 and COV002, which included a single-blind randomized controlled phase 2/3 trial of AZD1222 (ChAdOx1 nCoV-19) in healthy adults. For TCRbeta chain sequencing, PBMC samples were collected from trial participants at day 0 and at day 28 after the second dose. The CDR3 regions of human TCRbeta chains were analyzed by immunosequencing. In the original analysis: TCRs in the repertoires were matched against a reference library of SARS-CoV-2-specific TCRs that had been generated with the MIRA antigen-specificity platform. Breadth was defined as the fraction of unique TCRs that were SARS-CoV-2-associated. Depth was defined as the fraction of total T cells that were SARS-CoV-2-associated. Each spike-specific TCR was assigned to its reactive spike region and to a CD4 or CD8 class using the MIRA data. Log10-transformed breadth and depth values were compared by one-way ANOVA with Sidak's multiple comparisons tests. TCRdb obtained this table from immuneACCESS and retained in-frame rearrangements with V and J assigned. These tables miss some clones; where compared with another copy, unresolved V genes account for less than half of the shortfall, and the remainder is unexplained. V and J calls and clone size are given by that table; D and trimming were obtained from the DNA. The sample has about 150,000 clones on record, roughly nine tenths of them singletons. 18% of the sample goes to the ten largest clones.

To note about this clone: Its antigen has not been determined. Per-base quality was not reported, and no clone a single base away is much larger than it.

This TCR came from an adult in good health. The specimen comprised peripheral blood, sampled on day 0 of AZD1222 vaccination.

The CDR3 protein: CASSYSMARDPGEQYF. The nucleotide sequence reads as follows: TGTGCCAGCAGTTACTCGATGGCCAGGGATCCCGGCGAGCAGTACTTC. The rearranged chain carries TRBV6-5 and TRBJ2-7, and TRBD1 may be the D gene, going by 5 matching bases. V is pared back by 0 bases and J by 6 bases, with 18 bases lying between the germline termini. From cysteine to phenylalanine, the CDR3 is 16 amino acids long. The only DNA kept is the CDR3, 48 bases in frame from the first base. From the germline V gene, CDR1 is MNHEY and CDR2 is SVGAGI.